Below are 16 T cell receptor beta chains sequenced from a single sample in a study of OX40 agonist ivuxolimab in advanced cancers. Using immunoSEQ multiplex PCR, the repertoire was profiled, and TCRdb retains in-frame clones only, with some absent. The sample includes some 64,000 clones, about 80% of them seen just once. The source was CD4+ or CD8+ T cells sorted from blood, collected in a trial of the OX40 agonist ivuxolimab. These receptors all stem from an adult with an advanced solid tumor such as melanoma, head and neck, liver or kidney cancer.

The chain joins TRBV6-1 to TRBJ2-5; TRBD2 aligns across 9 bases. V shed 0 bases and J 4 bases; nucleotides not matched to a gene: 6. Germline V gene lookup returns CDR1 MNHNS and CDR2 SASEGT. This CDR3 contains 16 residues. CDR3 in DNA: TGTGCCAGCAGTGAAGCCAGGCTAGCGGGAATAGAGACCCAGTACTTC. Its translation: CASSEARLAGIETQYF.

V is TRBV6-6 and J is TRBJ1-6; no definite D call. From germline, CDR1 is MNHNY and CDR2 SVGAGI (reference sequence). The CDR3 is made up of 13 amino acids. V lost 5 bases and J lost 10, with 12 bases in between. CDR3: CASSPLSSSPLHF. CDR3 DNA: TGTGCCAGCAGTCCGCTGTCAAGCTCACCCCTCCACTTT.

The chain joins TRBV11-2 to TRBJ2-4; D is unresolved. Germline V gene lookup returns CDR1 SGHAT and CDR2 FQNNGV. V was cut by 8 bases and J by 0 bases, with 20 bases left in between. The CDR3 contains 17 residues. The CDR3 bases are TGTGCCAGCTTCGGGTCCTTAATAGCACTAGCCAAAAACATTCAGTACTTC. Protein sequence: CASFGSLIALAKNIQYF.

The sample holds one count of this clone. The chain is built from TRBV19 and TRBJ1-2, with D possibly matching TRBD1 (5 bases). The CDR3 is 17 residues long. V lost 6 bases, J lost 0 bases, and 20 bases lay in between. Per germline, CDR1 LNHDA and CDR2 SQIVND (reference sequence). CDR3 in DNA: TGTGCCAGTAGATATCATGCCCCGGGGCTTTCTAACTATGGCTACACCTTC. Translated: CASRYHAPGLSNYGYTF.

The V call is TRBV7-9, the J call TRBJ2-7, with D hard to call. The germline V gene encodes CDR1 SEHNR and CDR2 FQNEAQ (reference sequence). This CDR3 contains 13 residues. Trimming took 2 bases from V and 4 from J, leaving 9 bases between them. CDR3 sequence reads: CASSLHSSYEQYF. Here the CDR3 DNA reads TGTGCCAGCAGCTTACATAGTTCTTACGAGCAGTACTTC.

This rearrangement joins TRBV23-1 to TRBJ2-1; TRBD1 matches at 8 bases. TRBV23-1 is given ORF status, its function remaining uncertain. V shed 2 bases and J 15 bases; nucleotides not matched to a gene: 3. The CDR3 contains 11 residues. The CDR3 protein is CASSQGQGGFF. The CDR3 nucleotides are TGCGCCAGCAGTCAAGGACAGGGTGGGTTCTTC.

CDR3 bases: TGTGCCAGCACCTTGGGAGGACAGAGCCGCACAGATACGCAGTATTTT. Translation gives CASTLGGQSRTDTQYF. The chain couples TRBV6-6 to TRBJ2-3; the D call may be TRBD1 or TRBD2 (6 bases each). Trimming stripped 7 bases from V and 1 base from J, with 18 bases between. The CDR3 sequence is 16 residues long. The V gene's germline CDR1 is MNHNY and CDR2 SVGAGI (reference sequence).

CDR3 sequence reads: CASSRTASTDTQYF. The CDR3 DNA follows: TGTGCCAGCAGTAGGACAGCTAGCACAGATACGCAGTATTTT. This chain links TRBV6-1 with TRBJ2-3; D perhaps matches TRBD1 (6 bases). The CDR3 loop spans 14 amino acids. V was clipped by 5 bases and J by 0 bases, with 9 bases between them. CDR1 is MNHNS and CDR2 is SASEGT in the germline V gene.

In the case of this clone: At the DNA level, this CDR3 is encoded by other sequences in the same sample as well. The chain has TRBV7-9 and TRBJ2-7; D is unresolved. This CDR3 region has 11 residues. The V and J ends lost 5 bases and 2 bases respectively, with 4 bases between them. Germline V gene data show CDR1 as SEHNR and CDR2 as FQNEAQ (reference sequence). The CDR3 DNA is TGTGCCAGCAGCCGCACCTACGAGCAGTACTTC. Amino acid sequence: CASSRTYEQYF. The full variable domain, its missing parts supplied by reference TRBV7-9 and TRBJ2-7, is DTGVSQNPRHKITKRGQNVTFRCDPISEHNRLYWYRQTLGQGPEFLTYFQNEAQLEKSRLLSDRFSAERPKGSFSTLEIQRTEQGDSAMYLCASSRTYEQYFGPGTRLTVT.

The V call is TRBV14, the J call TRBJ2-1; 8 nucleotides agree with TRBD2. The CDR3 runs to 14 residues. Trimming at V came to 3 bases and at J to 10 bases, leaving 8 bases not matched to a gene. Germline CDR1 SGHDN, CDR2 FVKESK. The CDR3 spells CASSQGLVVGEQFF. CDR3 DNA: TGTGCCAGCAGCCAGGGACTAGTGGTAGGGGAGCAGTTCTTC. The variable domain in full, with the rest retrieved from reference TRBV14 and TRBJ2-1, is EAGVTQFPSHSVIEKGQTVTLRCDPISGHDNLYWYRRVMGKEIKFLLHFVKESKQDESGMPNNRFLAERTGGTYSTLKVQPAELEDSGVYFCASSQGLVVGEQFFGPGTRLTVL.

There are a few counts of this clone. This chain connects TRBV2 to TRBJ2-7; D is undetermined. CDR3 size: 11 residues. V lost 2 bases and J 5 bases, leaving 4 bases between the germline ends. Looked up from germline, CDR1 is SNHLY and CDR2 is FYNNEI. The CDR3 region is CASSEYDEQYF. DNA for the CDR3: TGTGCCAGCAGTGAATACGACGAGCAGTACTTC.

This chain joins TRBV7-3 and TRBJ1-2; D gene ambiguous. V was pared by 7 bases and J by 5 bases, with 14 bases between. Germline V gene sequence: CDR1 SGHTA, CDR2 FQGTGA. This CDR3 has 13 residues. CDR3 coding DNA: TGTGCCAGCAACTATGGGTCAGATTATGGCTACACCTTC. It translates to CASNYGSDYGYTF.

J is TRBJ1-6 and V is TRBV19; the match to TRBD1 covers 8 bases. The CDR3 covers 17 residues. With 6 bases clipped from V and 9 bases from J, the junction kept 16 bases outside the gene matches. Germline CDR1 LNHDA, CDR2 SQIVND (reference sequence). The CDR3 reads CASSPKGRGRISSPLHF. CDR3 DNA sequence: TGTGCCAGTAGCCCGAAAGGCAGGGGGCGCATTTCTTCACCCCTCCACTTT.

CDR3 in amino acids: CASSYDRGRRPQHF. The CDR3 DNA sequence: TGTGCCAGCAGTTATGACAGGGGGCGCCGGCCCCAGCATTTT. The chain is built from TRBV6-6 and TRBJ1-5; 10 bases map to TRBD1. Germline trimming cut 3 bases from V and 9 bases from J; bases unmatched to any gene: 5. Germline CDR1 and CDR2: MNHNY and SVGAGI (reference sequence). CDR3 size: 14 residues.

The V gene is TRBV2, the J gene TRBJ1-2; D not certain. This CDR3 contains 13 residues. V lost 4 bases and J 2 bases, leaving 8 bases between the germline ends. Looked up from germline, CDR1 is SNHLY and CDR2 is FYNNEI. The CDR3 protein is CASSAEPNYGYTF. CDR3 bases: TGTGCCAGCAGTGCCGAACCAAACTATGGCTACACCTTC.

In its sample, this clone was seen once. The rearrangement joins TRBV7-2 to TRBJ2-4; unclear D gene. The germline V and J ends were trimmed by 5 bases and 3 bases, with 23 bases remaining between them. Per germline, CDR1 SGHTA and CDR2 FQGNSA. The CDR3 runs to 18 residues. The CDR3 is CASSPRTGGVSSKNIQYF. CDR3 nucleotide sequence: TGTGCCAGCAGCCCCAGGACGGGTGGGGTTTCGAGCAAAAACATTCAGTACTTC.